Below are 16 T cell receptor beta chains sequenced from a single sample in a study of radiotherapy plus CTLA-4 blockade in lung cancer. Some clones are missing from TCRdb's copy, which holds only in-frame ones; the method was immunoSEQ multiplex PCR. The sample consists of 57,000 or so clones, 60% to 80% of them appearing once. The sample consisted of peripheral blood, taken from a patient treated with radiotherapy plus ipilimumab. These receptors all come from a human donor with non-small cell lung cancer who had a complete response to radiotherapy plus ipilimumab.

This clone was found once. The genes are TRBV4-3 and TRBJ2-5; the D is unclear. Germline lookup yields CDR1 LGHNA and CDR2 YSLEER. The germline V and J ends were trimmed by 1 base and 5 bases, with 14 bases remaining between them. CDR3 length: 15 amino acids. The CDR3 is CASSQAPDLRETQYF. The CDR3 DNA sequence: TGCGCCAGCAGCCAAGCCCCGGATCTGAGGGAGACCCAGTACTTC.

The J gene is TRBJ1-2, the V gene TRBV7-2, with D perhaps TRBD1 (6 bases). CDR1 is SGHTA, CDR2 FQGNSA, per germline. The CDR3 sequence is 17 residues long. V lost 2 bases and J lost 0, with 16 bases in between. The DNA for the CDR3 is TGTGCCAGCAGCTTATCCCGGACAGCCCTTTCTAACTATGGCTACACCTTC. Amino acids: CASSLSRTALSNYGYTF.

The chain joins TRBV14 to TRBJ2-5, with D unresolved. The V end was cut by 4 bases, the J end by 0 bases, with 6 bases between. Germline V gene lookup returns CDR1 SGHDN and CDR2 FVKESK. The CDR3 runs to 13 residues. CDR3 protein: CASSRTYQETQYF. CDR3 nucleotide sequence: TGTGCCAGCAGCCGGACCTACCAAGAGACCCAGTACTTC.

J is TRBJ1-4 and V is TRBV7-2, with 8 bases identical to TRBD1. The CDR3 runs to 16 residues. With 4 bases clipped from V and 5 bases from J, the junction kept 9 bases outside the gene matches. The germline gives CDR1 SGHTA, CDR2 FQGNSA. The chain's CDR3 is CASSSGQGPWNEKLFF. The DNA of the CDR3 is TGTGCCAGCAGCTCCGGACAGGGACCGTGGAATGAAAAACTGTTTTTT.

The gene calls are TRBV27 and TRBJ1-3; D may be TRBD1 (6 bases). The V end was cut by 6 bases, the J end by 2 bases, with 17 bases between. CDR3 length: 16 amino acids. CDR1 and CDR2 from the germline V gene are MNHEY and SMNVEV (reference sequence). CDR3 loop: CASSPPEQGPGNTIYF. The DNA of the CDR3 is TGTGCCAGCAGCCCTCCCGAACAGGGACCTGGAAACACCATATATTTT.

This chain uses TRBV6-1 with TRBJ2-7; D gene unclear. Germline lookup yields CDR1 MNHNS and CDR2 SASEGT. V lost 3 bases to trimming and J lost 3 bases, with 12 bases between them. The CDR3 has 14 amino acids. The CDR3 DNA sequence: TGTGCCAGCAGTGATGGGCAGGTTTTCTACGAGCAGTACTTC. Translating it yields CASSDGQVFYEQYF.

This chain joins TRBV4-3 and TRBJ2-3, with D perhaps TRBD2 (6 bases). Germline loops: CDR1 LGHNA, CDR2 YSLEER. V was shortened by 4 bases and J by 5 bases, with 16 bases between the two germline ends. The CDR3 has 15 amino acids. The DNA of the CDR3 is TGCGCCAGCAGCCTCGATACGGGAGAGGGAGATACGCAGTATTTT. It specifies CASSLDTGEGDTQYF.

This clone was seen a single time. This rearrangement joins TRBV7-9 to TRBJ1-1, with 11 bases that match TRBD1. Trimming removed 3 bases from V and 6 bases from J; junction bases left unmatched: 12. The CDR3 spans 17 residues. CDR1 and CDR2 from the germline V gene are SEHNR and FQNEAQ (reference sequence). The CDR3 reads CASSLGTGGGVAPEAFF. CDR3 DNA: TGTGCCAGCAGCTTGGGGACAGGGGGAGGGGTGGCTCCTGAAGCTTTCTTT.

V usage is TRBV5-1 and J usage is TRBJ2-3; TRBD2 agrees at 7 bases. Germline V gives CDR1 SGHRS, CDR2 YFSETQ. The V segment lost 0 bases and the J segment 5 bases; nucleotides outside the gene matches: 9. The CDR3 length is 16 residues. CDR3 in amino acids: CASSLDGGGPGDTQYF. The CDR3 bases are TGCGCCAGCAGCTTGGATGGGGGAGGGCCGGGAGATACGCAGTATTTT.

This clone was seen a handful of times. This CDR3 reads CASSQAGGYNTEAFF. The DNA of the CDR3 is TGCGCCAGCAGCCAAGCGGGAGGGTACAACACTGAAGCTTTCTTT. The rearrangement joins TRBV4-1 to TRBJ1-1; D gene ambiguous. The CDR3 spans 15 residues. Germline V CDR1 and CDR2: MGHRA, YSYEKL. V dropped 1 base and J dropped 2 bases, with 11 bases sitting between them.

The table lists this clone with a few counts. The chain recombines TRBV5-4 with TRBJ1-2, with D possibly matching TRBD1 (5 bases). CDR1 is SGHNT, CDR2 YYREEE, per germline (reference sequence). Trimming left V 0 bases short and J 0 bases short, with 12 bases between. This CDR3 has 16 amino acids. CDR3 residues: CASSLERRGTNYGYTF. CDR3 nucleotides: TGTGCCAGCAGCTTGGAGAGGAGGGGCACTAACTATGGCTACACCTTC.

The J gene is TRBJ1-2, the V gene TRBV6-5; 7 nucleotides line up with TRBD1. The germline V gene encodes CDR1 MNHEY and CDR2 SVGAGI. The CDR3 sequence is 14 residues long. The V segment lost 7 bases and the J segment 4 bases; nucleotides outside the gene matches: 9. This CDR3 is CASKGRDSAYGYTF. For the CDR3, the DNA is TGTGCCAGCAAGGGGCGGGACAGTGCCTATGGCTACACCTTC.

There are a few counts of this clone. The chain uses TRBV6-5 and TRBJ1-1, with 9 bases lining up with TRBD1. Germline trimming cut 7 bases from V and 4 bases from J; bases unmatched to any gene: 7. This CDR3 contains 14 residues. CDR1 and CDR2 (germline): MNHEY, SVGAGI. The CDR3 nucleotides read TGTGCCAGCAATCTACAGGGGGCGGGCACTGAAGCTTTCTTT. It specifies CASNLQGAGTEAFF.

This chain uses TRBV5-1 with TRBJ1-4; D not resolved. V lost 4 bases, J lost 5 bases, and 15 bases lay in between. CDR1 is SGHRS, CDR2 YFSETQ, per germline. CDR3 size: 15 residues. The CDR3 region is CASSLSPSLNEKLFF. In nucleotides, the CDR3 is TGCGCCAGCAGCCTCAGTCCCAGCCTGAATGAAAAACTGTTTTTT.

The chain joins TRBV6-1 to TRBJ1-4, with 8 bases fitting TRBD1. J was trimmed by 6 bases and V by 4 bases; bases with no gene match: 10. CDR1 is MNHNS, CDR2 SASEGT, per germline. The CDR3 is made up of 16 amino acids. The CDR3 is CASSAGQGLQYEKLFF. DNA of the CDR3: TGTGCCAGCAGTGCCGGACAGGGACTTCAATATGAAAAACTGTTTTTT.

This chain connects TRBV11-2 to TRBJ2-1; 11 bases agree with TRBD2. V was pared by 0 bases and J by 10 bases, with 2 bases of the junction left unmatched. CDR1 is SGHAT and CDR2 is FQNNGV in the germline V gene. The CDR3 totals 14 residues. The CDR3 spells CASSLDLAGGEQFF. The DNA for the CDR3 is TGTGCCAGCAGCTTAGACCTAGCGGGAGGAGAGCAGTTCTTC.